This T cell receptor beta chain was recorded in a study of human T cells and chemical hapten exposure. Study overall: 2% DPC was applied to roughly 2 cm by roughly 2 cm of upper inner arm skin for sensitization. Across its roughly 24 weeks, the study gave patients weekly diphenylcyclopropenone doses to the scalp. Women made up most patients, who had alopecia areata, totalis or universalis.

Unique molecular identifiers were attached to individual cDNA molecules within the library. TCRdb itself ran the RACE reads through MiXCR, one entry per CDR3 protein. The sample lists roughly 100,000 distinct CDR3 sequences; under 35% were seen once. V lost 2 bases, J lost 8 bases, and 11 bases lay in between. The CDR3 has 13 residues. The germline V gene encodes CDR1 MNHNS and CDR2 SASEGT. Indicated time point: patch test 3, about 24 weeks after DPC sensitization. Described treatment: therapeutic diphenylcyclopropenone sensitization with weekly scalp DPC. The TCR comes from a man aged 35 to 55 with alopecia areata. Some clones in this sample may be carry-over from other donors' samples. V and J are TRBV6-1 and TRBJ2-3; D is perhaps TRBD1 or TRBD2 (5 bases each). Sample: whole blood, taken in connection with sensitization to the hapten diphenylcyclopropenone (DPC). CDR3 sequence reads: CASSEIGTATQYF. The DNA of the CDR3 is TGTGCCAGCAGTGAAATTGGGACCGCTACGCAGTATTTT.